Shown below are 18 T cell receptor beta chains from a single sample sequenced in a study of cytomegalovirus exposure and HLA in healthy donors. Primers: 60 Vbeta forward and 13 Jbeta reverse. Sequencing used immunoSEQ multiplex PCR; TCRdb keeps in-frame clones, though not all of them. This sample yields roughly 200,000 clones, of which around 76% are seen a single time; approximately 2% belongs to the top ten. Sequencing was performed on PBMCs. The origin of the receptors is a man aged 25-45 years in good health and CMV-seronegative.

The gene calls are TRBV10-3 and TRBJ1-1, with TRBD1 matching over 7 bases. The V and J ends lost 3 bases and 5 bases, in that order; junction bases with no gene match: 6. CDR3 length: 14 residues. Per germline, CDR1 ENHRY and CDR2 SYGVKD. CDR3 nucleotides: TGTGCCATCAGTGACGACAGGGACGGGACTGAAGCTTTCTTT. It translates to CAISDDRDGTEAFF.

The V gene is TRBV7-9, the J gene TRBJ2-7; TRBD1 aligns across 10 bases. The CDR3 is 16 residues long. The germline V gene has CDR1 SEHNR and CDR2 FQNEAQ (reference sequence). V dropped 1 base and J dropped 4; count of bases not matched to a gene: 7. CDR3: CASSLGGQGSKYEQYF. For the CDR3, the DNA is TGTGCCAGCAGCTTAGGGGGACAGGGGTCAAAATACGAGCAGTACTTC.

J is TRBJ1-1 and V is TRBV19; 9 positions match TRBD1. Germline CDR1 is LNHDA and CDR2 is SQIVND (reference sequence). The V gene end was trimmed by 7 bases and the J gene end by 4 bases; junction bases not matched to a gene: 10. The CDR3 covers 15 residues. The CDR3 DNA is TGTGCCAGTACCGAACAGGGGGCCATGGTCACTGAAGCTTTCTTT. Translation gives CASTEQGAMVTEAFF.

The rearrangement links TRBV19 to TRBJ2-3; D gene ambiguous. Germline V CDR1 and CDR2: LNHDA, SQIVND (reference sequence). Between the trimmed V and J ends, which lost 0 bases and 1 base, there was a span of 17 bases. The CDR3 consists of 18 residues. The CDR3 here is CASSIDLRPTAGTDTQYF. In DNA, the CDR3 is TGTGCCAGTAGTATAGATCTACGTCCAACAGCAGGCACAGATACGCAGTATTTT.

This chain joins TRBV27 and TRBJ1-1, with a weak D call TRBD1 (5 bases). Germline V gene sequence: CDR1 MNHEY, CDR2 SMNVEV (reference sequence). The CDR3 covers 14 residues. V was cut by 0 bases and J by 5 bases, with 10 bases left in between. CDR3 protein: CASSLSQGWTEAFF. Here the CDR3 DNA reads TGTGCCAGCAGTTTATCCCAGGGTTGGACTGAAGCTTTCTTT.

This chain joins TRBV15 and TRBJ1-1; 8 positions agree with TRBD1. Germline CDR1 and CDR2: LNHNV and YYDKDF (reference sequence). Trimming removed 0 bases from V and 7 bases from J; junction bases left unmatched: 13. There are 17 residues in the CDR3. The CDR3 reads CATSRDPFMQGAGEAFF. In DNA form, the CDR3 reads TGTGCCACCAGCAGAGACCCCTTCATGCAGGGGGCAGGTGAAGCTTTCTTT. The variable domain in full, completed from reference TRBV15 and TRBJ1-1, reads DAMVIQNPRYQVTQFGKPVTLSCSQTLNHNVMYWYQQKSSQAPKLLFHYYDKDFNNEADTPDNFQSRRPNTSFCFLDIRSPGLGDTAMYLCATSRDPFMQGAGEAFFGQGTRLTVV.

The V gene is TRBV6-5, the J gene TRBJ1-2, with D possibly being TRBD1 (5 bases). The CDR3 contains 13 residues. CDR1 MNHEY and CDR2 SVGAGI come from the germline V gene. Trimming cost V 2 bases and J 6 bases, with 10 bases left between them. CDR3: CASSYGAGNGYTF. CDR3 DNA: TGTGCCAGCAGTTACGGCGCAGGGAATGGCTACACCTTC.

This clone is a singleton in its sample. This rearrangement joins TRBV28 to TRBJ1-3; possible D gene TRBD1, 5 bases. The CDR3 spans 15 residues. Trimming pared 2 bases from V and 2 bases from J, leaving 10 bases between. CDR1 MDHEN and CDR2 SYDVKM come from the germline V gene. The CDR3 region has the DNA TGTGCCAGCAGTTTAGACAGCAGCACTGGAAACACCATATATTTT. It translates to CASSLDSSTGNTIYF.

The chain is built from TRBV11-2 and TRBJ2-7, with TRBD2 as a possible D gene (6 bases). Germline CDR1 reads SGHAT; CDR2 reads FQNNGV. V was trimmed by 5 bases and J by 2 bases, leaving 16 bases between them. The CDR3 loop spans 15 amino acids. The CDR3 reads CASSPRQRAAYEQYF. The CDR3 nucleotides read TGTGCCAGCAGCCCCCGGCAGCGGGCAGCCTACGAGCAGTACTTC.

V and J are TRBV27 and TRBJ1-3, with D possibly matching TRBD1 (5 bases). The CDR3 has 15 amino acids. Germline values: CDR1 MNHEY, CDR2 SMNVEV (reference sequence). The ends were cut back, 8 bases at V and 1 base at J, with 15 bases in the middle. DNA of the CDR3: TGTGCCAGCGGTAGGATTCAGGGATCTGGAAACACCATATATTTT. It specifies CASGRIQGSGNTIYF.

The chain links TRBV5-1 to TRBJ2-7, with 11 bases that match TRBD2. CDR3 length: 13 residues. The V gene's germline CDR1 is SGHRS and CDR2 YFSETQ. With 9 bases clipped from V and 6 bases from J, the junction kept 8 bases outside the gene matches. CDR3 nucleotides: TGCGCCACCCAGATAGCGGGAGGGGGCGAGCAGTACTTC. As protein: CATQIAGGGEQYF.

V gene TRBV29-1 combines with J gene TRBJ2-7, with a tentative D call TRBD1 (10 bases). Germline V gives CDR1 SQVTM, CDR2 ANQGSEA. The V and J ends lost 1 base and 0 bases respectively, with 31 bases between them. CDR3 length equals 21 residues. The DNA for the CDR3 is TGCAGCGTTGAAGCGCGGGGGGGACAGGGGCCCGGGACTACCTCCTCCTACGAGCAGTACTTC. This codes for CSVEARGGQGPGTTSSYEQYF.

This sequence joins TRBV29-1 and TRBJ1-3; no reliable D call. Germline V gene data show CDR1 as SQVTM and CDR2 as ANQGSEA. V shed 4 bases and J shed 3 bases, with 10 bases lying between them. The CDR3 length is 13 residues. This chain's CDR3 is CSVAPSVGNTIYF. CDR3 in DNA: TGCAGCGTTGCCCCATCGGTTGGAAACACCATATATTTT.

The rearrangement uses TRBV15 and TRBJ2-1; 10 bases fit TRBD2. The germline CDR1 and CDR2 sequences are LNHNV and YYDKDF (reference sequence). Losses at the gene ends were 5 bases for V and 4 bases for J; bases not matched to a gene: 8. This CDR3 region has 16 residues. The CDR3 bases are TGTGCCACCAGCGCCAGACTAGCGGGCTTTTACAATGAGCAGTTCTTC. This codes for CATSARLAGFYNEQFF.

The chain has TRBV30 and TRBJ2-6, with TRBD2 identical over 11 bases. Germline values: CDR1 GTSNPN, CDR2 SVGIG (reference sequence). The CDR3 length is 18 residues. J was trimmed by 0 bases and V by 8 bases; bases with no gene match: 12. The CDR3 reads CARQVPGLAASGANVLTF. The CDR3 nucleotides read TGTGCCCGCCAGGTCCCGGGACTAGCGGCCTCTGGGGCCAACGTCCTGACTTTC.

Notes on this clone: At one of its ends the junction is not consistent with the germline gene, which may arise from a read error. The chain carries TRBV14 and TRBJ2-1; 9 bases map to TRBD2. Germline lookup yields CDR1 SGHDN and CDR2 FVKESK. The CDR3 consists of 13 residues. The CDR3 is CPTVAGDNNEQFF. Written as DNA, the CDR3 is TGCCCCACCGTAGCGGGAGACAACAATGAGCAGTTCTTC.

CDR3 loop: CASSQDLMGREAFF. CDR3 coding DNA: TGTGCCAGCAGCCAAGATTTAATGGGGAGAGAAGCTTTCTTT. This sequence joins TRBV4-2 and TRBJ1-1, with unresolved D. The CDR3 totals 14 residues. Trimming left V 0 bases short and J 8 bases short, with 13 bases between. Per the germline V gene, CDR1 is LGHNA and CDR2 is YNFKEQ.

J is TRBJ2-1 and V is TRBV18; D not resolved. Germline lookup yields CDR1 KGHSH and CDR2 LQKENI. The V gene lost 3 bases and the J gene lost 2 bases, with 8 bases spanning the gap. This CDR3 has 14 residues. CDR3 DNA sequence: TGTGCCAGCTCACCGGCCACCCCCTACAATGAGCAGTTCTTC. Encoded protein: CASSPATPYNEQFF. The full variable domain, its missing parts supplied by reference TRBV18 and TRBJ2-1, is NAGVMQNPRHLVRRRGQEARLRCSPMKGHSHVYWYRQLPEEGLKFMVYLQKENIIDESGMPKERFSAEFPKEGPSILRIQQVVRGDSAAYFCASSPATPYNEQFFGPGTRLTVL.